Listed here are 19 T cell receptor beta chains from one sample, sequenced in a study of T cell repertoires in cytomegalovirus infection. One entry per CDR3 protein, called by TCRdb with MiXCR from the reads. The sample holds some 600,000 distinct CDR3 sequences, 20% to 25% seen once. Sequenced input: CD8+ T cells from PBMCs. These receptors were collected from a human donor in good health (CMV status not recorded). Some clones in this sample may be carry-over from other donors' samples.

As to this clonotype: Given a much more abundant clone one base away, this may be a read error. Here the CDR3 DNA reads TGTGCCAGCACCCAATTGTGGACTAGCGAGCAGTACTTC. Amino acids: CASTQLWTSEQYF. The chain joins TRBV7-2 to TRBJ2-7, with 7 bases fitting TRBD2. The CDR3 length is 13 residues. J was trimmed by 6 bases and V by 7 bases; bases with no gene match: 9. CDR1 is SGHTA, CDR2 FQGNSA, per germline.

For this clonotype: A much larger clone differs by one base, so this may be a read error. The chain uses TRBV7-8 and TRBJ1-1; D remains unclear. Trimming removed 1 base from V and 0 bases from J, with 12 bases in between. This CDR3 contains 16 residues. Per the germline V gene, CDR1 is SGHVS and CDR2 is FQNEAQ. The chain's CDR3 is CASSLGVGDMNTEAFF. The CDR3 DNA reads TGTGCCAGCAGCTTAGGGGTTGGCGACATGAACACTGAAGCTTTCTTT.

In its sample, this clonotype was seen a few times. The rearrangement joins TRBV28 to TRBJ1-1; D is undetermined. The CDR3 has 14 residues. The V gene lost 3 bases and the J gene lost 4 bases, with 12 bases spanning the gap. CDR1 MDHEN and CDR2 SYDVKM come from the germline V gene. CDR3 nucleotide sequence: TGTGCCAGCAGTTTTCTTGGGGTATTCACTGAAGCTTTCTTT. Protein sequence: CASSFLGVFTEAFF.

J is TRBJ2-3 and V is TRBV6-2 or TRBV6-3; 12 bases are shared with TRBD2. After removal of 6 bases from V and 2 bases from J, the junction contained 6 bases not matched to a gene. This CDR3 contains 16 residues. CDR1 is MNHEY and CDR2 is SVGEGT in the germline V gene. The CDR3 reads CASRPLAGGLTDTQYF. The CDR3 coding sequence is TGTGCCAGCAGACCACTAGCGGGGGGCCTCACAGATACGCAGTATTTT.

This clonotype was detected many times. The chain recombines TRBV7-8 with TRBJ1-1; no clear D. The CDR3 sequence is 14 residues long. With 5 bases removed from V and 4 bases from J, the gap between germline ends came to 14 bases. Germline CDR1 is SGHVS and CDR2 is FQNEAQ. The CDR3 reads CASSVGGSATEAFF. DNA of the CDR3: TGTGCCAGCAGCGTAGGTGGCTCGGCCACTGAAGCTTTCTTT. Full variable domain (rest looked up from reference TRBV7-8 and TRBJ1-1): GAGVSQSPRYKVAKRGQDVALRCDPISGHVSLFWYQQALGQGPEFLTYFQNEAQLDKSGLPSDRFFAERPEGSVSTLKIQRTQQEDSAVYLCASSVGGSATEAFFGQGTRLTVV.

This clonotype has just a few counts. This chain joins TRBV29-1 and TRBJ1-1, with 8 bases fitting TRBD1. Trimming removed 3 bases from V and 1 base from J; junction bases left unmatched: 10. The germline V gene encodes CDR1 SQVTM and CDR2 ANQGSEA. This CDR3 is built from 16 residues. CDR3 sequence (DNA): TGCAGCGTTGAGGTACAGGGGGGAGGGGCGAACACTGAAGCTTTCTTT. This sequence encodes CSVEVQGGGANTEAFF.

The V gene is TRBV10-3, the J gene TRBJ2-3; 9 bases fit TRBD1. Germline CDR1 reads ENHRY; CDR2 reads SYGVKD. J was trimmed by 1 base and V by 4 bases; bases with no gene match: 27. The CDR3 is 23 amino acids. CDR3 coding DNA: TGTGCCATCAGTGTATGGACTTTACCCCGCCAGGACAGGGGCCAGGAAGGCACAGATACGCAGTATTTT. This gives the protein CAISVWTLPRQDRGQEGTDTQYF.

The V and J genes are TRBV7-9 and TRBJ2-3; D possibly corresponds to TRBD2 (5 bases). The CDR3 consists of 13 residues. Trimming left V 3 bases short and J 6 bases short, with 10 bases between. Germline V gene lookup returns CDR1 SEHNR and CDR2 FQNEAQ (reference sequence). DNA for the CDR3: TGTGCCAGCAGCTTGGTTCGCGGGGATACGCAGTATTTT. The encoded protein is CASSLVRGDTQYF.

V usage is TRBV7-9 and J usage is TRBJ2-5; 10 nucleotides line up with TRBD1. The junction had 12 bases not matched to a gene; V was cut back by 4 bases and J by 1 base. The germline CDR1 and CDR2 sequences are SEHNR and FQNEAQ (reference sequence). The CDR3 totals 18 residues. In DNA form, the CDR3 reads TGTGCCAGCAGCTGGCCGGGACAGGGGACGTTGATCCAAGAGACCCAGTACTTC. Translation gives CASSWPGQGTLIQETQYF.

This clonotype was recorded many times. The V and J genes are TRBV28 and TRBJ2-2; 7 nucleotides align to TRBD1. Per the germline V gene, CDR1 is MDHEN and CDR2 is SYDVKM. This CDR3 is built from 17 residues. J gave up 4 bases and V 2 bases, and 10 bases lay outside the gene matches. The CDR3 protein is CASSLPPGQVSTGELFF. The DNA of the CDR3 is TGTGCCAGCAGTTTACCCCCCGGACAGGTGTCCACCGGGGAGCTGTTTTTT. The complete variable domain, with remaining parts taken from reference TRBV28 and TRBJ2-2, reads DVKVTQSSRYLVKRTGEKVFLECVQDMDHENMFWYRQDPGLGLRLIYFSYDVKMKEKGDIPEGYSVSREKKERFSLILESASTNQTSMYLCASSLPPGQVSTGELFFGEGSRLTVL.

This clonotype showed up just a few times. V and J are TRBV7-4 and TRBJ1-1, with D unclear. The V end lost 5 bases, the J end lost 8 bases, and 12 bases lay between the germline ends. Germline loops: CDR1 SGHVT, CDR2 SQSDAQ. The CDR3 runs to 12 residues. The CDR3 sequence: CASSPRPGEAFF. CDR3 coding DNA: TGTGCCAGCAGCCCTCGGCCGGGAGAAGCTTTCTTT.

This clonotype appeared a few times. The chain links TRBV7-9 to TRBJ2-2; no clear D gene. Germline-derived CDR1 and CDR2 are SEHNR and FQNEAQ (reference sequence). Trimming removed 5 bases from V and 3 bases from J, with 19 bases in between. The CDR3 covers 17 residues. CDR3 DNA sequence: TGTGCCAGCAGCCAAGGGCTGGGCCACCTTGACACCGGGGAGCTGTTTTTT. This encodes CASSQGLGHLDTGELFF.

A note on this clonotype: This is likely a read error, given that the CDR3 carries no conserved phenylalanine or tryptophan at its end. The CDR3 nucleotides read TGTGCCAGCAGTTATGGGGCGGGCACAGATACGCAGTATTTG. Translated: CASSYGAGTDTQYL. This chain links TRBV6-6 with TRBJ2-3, with a weak D call TRBD1 (5 bases). The CDR3 totals 14 residues. CDR1 and CDR2 (germline): MNHNY, SVGAGI (reference sequence). V lost 3 bases and J 1 base, leaving 8 bases between the germline ends.

J is TRBJ2-1 and V is TRBV4-2; D gene uncertain. This CDR3 contains 15 residues. The V end lost 0 bases, the J end lost 8 bases, and 14 bases lay between the germline ends. Germline lookup yields CDR1 LGHNA and CDR2 YNFKEQ. Written as DNA, the CDR3 is TGTGCCAGCAGCCAAGACTATAGCCGCTCAGATGAGCAGTTCTTC. Amino acid sequence: CASSQDYSRSDEQFF.

This clonotype was counted ten times or more. This chain connects TRBV28 to TRBJ2-5, with D uncertain. This CDR3 has 14 amino acids. Germline CDR1 is MDHEN and CDR2 is SYDVKM. V was shortened by 4 bases and J by 1 base, with 10 bases between the two germline ends. The chain's CDR3 is CASSSLDGQETQYF. The CDR3 bases are TGTGCCAGCAGTTCCTTGGACGGCCAAGAGACCCAGTACTTC. Drawing the rest from reference TRBV28 and TRBJ2-5, the complete variable domain is DVKVTQSSRYLVKRTGEKVFLECVQDMDHENMFWYRQDPGLGLRLIYFSYDVKMKEKGDIPEGYSVSREKKERFSLILESASTNQTSMYLCASSSLDGQETQYFGPGTRLLVL.

This chain links TRBV27 with TRBJ2-5, with TRBD2 matching over 10 bases. CDR3 size: 16 residues. The ends lost 1 base at V and 1 base at J; junction bases unmatched: 3. Germline loops: CDR1 MNHEY, CDR2 SMNVEV (reference sequence). Here the CDR3 reads CASSLLASGGQETQYF. The CDR3 nucleotides are TGTGCCAGCAGTTTATTGGCTAGCGGGGGCCAAGAGACCCAGTACTTC.

This clonotype was counted only a few times. This sequence joins TRBV19 and TRBJ1-1, with D unresolved. The germline V and J ends were trimmed by 3 bases and 7 bases, with 6 bases remaining between them. The CDR3 has 11 residues. CDR1 is LNHDA and CDR2 is SQIVND in the germline V gene (reference sequence). The CDR3 is CASSIQSEAFF. For the CDR3, the DNA is TGTGCCAGTAGTATTCAGAGTGAAGCTTTCTTT.

This clonotype has a handful of counts. V and J are TRBV12-3 or TRBV12-4 and TRBJ2-1; 7 bases map to TRBD2. This CDR3 contains 11 residues. The V and J ends lost 7 bases and 13 bases, in that order; junction bases with no gene match: 7. The CDR3 sequence is CASTPGGSQFF. CDR3 in DNA: TGTGCCAGCACGCCGGGGGGATCCCAGTTCTTC.

Concerning this clonotype itself: A read error is possible here, since a much larger clone lies one base away. The chain couples TRBV7-8 to TRBJ1-1; D is unclear. The CDR3 is 13 amino acids. Germline V CDR1 and CDR2: SGHVS, FQNEAQ. Here the CDR3 DNA reads TGTACCAGCAGCTTAGAGTTGACCGCTGAAGCTTTCTTT. Amino acid sequence: CTSSLELTAEAFF.